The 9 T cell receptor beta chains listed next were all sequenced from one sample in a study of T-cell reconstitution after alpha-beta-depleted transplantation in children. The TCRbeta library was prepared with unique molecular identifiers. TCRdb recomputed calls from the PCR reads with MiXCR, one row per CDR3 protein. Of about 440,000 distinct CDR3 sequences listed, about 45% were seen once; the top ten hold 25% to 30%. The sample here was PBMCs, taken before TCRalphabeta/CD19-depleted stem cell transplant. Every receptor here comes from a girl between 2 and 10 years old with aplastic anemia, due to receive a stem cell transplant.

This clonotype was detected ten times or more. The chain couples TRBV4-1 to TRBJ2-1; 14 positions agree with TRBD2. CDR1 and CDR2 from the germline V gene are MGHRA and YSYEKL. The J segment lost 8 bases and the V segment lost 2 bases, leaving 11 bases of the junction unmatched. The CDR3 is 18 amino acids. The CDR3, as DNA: TGCGCCAGCAGCCAAAAGACTAGCGGGAGGGCCAGTTCGTATGAGCAGTTCTTC. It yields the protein CASSQKTSGRASSYEQFF.

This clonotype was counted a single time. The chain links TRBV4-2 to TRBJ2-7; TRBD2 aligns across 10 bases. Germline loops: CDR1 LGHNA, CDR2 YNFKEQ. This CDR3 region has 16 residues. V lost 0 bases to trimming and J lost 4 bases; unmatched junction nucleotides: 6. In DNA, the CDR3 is TGTGCCAGCAGCCAAGATCCGGGACTAGCGAATTACGAGCAGTACTTC. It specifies CASSQDPGLANYEQYF.

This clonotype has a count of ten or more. The CDR3 coding sequence is TGTGCCACCAGCAGAGCGACTAGCGACCAAGAGACCCAGTACTTC. Its protein product is CATSRATSDQETQYF. V usage is TRBV15 and J usage is TRBJ2-5; 8 bases line up with TRBD2. The junction had 1 base not matched to a gene; V was cut back by 1 base and J by 0 bases. The CDR3 is 15 amino acids. The germline gives CDR1 LNHNV, CDR2 YYDKDF (reference sequence).

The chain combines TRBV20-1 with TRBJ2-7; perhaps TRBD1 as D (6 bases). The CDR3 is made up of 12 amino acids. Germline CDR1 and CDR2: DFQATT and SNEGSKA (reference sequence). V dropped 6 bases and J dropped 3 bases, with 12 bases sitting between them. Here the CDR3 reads CSANRESYEQYF. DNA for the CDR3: TGCAGTGCCAACAGGGAAAGCTACGAGCAGTACTTC.

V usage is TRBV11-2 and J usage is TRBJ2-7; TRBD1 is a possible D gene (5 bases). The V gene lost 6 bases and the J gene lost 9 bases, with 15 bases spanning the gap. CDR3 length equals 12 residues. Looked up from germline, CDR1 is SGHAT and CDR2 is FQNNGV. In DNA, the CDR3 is TGTGCCAGCAGTCTTTCGGACAAAGGGCAGTACTTC. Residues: CASSLSDKGQYF.

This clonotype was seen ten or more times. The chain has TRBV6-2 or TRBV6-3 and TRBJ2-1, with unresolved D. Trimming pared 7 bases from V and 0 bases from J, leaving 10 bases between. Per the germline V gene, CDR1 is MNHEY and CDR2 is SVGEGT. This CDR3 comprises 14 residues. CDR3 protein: CASIAPPSYNEQFF. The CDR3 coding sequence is TGTGCCAGCATCGCCCCACCCTCCTACAATGAGCAGTTCTTC.

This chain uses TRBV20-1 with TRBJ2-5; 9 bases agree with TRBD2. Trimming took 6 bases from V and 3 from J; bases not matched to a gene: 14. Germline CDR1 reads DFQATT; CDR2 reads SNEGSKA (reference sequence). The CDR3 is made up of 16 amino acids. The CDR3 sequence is CSASPPRAGGKETQYF. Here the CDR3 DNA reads TGCAGTGCCTCCCCTCCTAGAGCGGGGGGCAAAGAGACCCAGTACTTC.

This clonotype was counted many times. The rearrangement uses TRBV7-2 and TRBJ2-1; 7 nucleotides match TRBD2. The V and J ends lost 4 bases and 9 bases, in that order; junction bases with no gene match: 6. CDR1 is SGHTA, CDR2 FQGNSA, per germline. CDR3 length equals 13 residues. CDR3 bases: TGTGCCAGCAGCTATACTAGCGCCGGTGAGCAGTTCTTC. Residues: CASSYTSAGEQFF. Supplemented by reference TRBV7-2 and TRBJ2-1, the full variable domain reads GAGVSQSPSNKVTEKGKDVELRCDPISGHTALYWYRQSLGQGLEFLIYFQGNSAPDKSGLPSDRFSAERTGGSVSTLTIQRTQQEDSAVYLCASSYTSAGEQFFGPGTRLTVL.

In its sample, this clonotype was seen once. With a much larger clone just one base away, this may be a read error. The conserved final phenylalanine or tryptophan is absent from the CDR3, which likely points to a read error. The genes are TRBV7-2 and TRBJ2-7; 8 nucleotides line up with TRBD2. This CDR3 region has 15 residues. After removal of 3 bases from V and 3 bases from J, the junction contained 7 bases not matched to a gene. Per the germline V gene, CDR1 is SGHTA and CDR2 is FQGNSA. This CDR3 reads CASSFGAGDFYEQYY. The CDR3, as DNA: TGTGCCAGCAGCTTTGGAGCGGGAGATTTCTACGAGCAGTACTAC.